This T cell receptor (beta chain) was recorded in a study of brain T cells in children with intractable seizures. Data came from immunoSEQ multiplex PCR; TCRdb stores just in-frame clones and leaves some out. The table has about 41,000 clones, approximately 90% seen once. The CDR3 runs 16 residues. Germline CDR1 SEHNR, CDR2 FQNEAQ (reference sequence). V lost 5 bases and J 5 bases, leaving 21 bases between the germline ends. Comment on this clone: The antigen is undetermined.

Overall study results and limits: Absence of clones before surgery may stem from lower sequencing depth. Viral specificity was inferred only from CDR3 similarity; HCMV serostatus was unknown.

Surgery cases with the highest brain T cell transcript signatures were chosen for sequencing. At least one anti-epileptic drug was given before surgery. This sample comprised peripheral blood, obtained at surgery. This TCR came from a girl aged 2-10 years with tuberous sclerosis and intractable seizures. The gene calls are TRBV7-9 and TRBJ1-1; no firm D call. CDR3 nucleotides: TGTGCCAGCAGCCCAACCCTTGTGGAGGTAGGGACTGAAGCTTTCTTT. Translating gives CASSPTLVEVGTEAFF.